One T cell receptor beta chain is described in this entry. Its antigen remains unidentified. The data are from a study of T cell responses to AZD1222 COVID-19 vaccine. Study results and limitations: Donors, mostly white British, included more females; clonal diversity was possibly underestimated. Increases in Spike-specific TCR breadth and depth were seen after two AZD1222 doses. Samples come after the peak T cell response, not at day 14.

The data were produced by immunoSEQ multiplex PCR, yet TCRdb's version contains in-frame clones alone and is incomplete. The table lists roughly 200,000 clones, roughly 93% of them singletons. The ends lost 3 bases at V and 0 bases at J; junction bases unmatched: 4. CDR1 is SGHAT, CDR2 FQNNGV, per germline. The CDR3 consists of 16 residues. The V gene is TRBV11-2, the J gene TRBJ1-1; 10 nucleotides match TRBD1. The receptor was derived from an adult who received the MenACWY meningococcal vaccine as a control. The sample in question was peripheral blood, obtained 28 days after the second dose of the MenACWY control vaccine. The CDR3 DNA sequence: TGTGCCAGCAGCTTTGGGGACAGGGGTATGAACACTGAAGCTTTCTTT. Translation gives CASSFGDRGMNTEAFF.